This TCR beta chain was obtained from a study of cytomegalovirus exposure and HLA in healthy donors. The PCR had 60 Vbeta and 13 Jbeta primers. Libraries were prepared by immunoSEQ multiplex PCR; TCRdb keeps only in-frame clonotypes and omits some of them. The sample has 110,000 or so clones; approximately 69% are singletons. The CDR3 is made up of 14 amino acids. V was cut by 6 bases and J by 10 bases, with 19 bases left in between. Per the germline V gene, CDR1 is MDHEN and CDR2 is SYDVKM. This clone was observed a single time. V usage is TRBV28 and J usage is TRBJ2-1; D is perhaps TRBD2 (5 bases). This clonotype was obtained from a man aged 25 to 40 in good health and CMV-seronegative. The sequencing input was PBMCs. CDR3 sequence: CASSLGLNHREQFF. CDR3 nucleotides: TGTGCCAGCAGCCTAGGACTGAATCATAGGGAGCAGTTCTTC.